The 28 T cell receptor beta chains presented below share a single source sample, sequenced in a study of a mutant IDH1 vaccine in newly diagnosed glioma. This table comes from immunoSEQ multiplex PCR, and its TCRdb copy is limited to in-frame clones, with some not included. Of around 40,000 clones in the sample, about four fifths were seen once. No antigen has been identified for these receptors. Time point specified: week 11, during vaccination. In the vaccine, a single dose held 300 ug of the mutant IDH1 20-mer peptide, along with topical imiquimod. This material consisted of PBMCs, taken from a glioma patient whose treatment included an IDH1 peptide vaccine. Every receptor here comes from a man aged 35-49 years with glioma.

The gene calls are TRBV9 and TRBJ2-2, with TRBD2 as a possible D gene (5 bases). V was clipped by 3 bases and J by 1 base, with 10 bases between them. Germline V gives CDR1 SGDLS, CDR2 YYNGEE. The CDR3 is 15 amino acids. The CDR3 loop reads CASSGRRENTGELFF. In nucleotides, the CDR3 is TGTGCCAGCAGCGGGCGTCGGGAGAACACCGGGGAGCTGTTTTTT. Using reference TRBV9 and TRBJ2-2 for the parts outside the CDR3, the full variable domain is DSGVTQTPKHLITATGQRVTLRCSPRSGDLSVYWYQQSLDQGLQFLIQYYNGEERAKGNILERFSAQQFPDLHSELNLSSLELGDSALYFCASSGRRENTGELFFGEGSRLTVL.

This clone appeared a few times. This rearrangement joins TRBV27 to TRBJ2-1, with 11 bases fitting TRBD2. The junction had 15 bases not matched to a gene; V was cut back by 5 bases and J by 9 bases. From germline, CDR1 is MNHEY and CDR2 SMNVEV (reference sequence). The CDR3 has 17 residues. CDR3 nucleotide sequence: TGTGCCAGCAGTCGACAGACTAGCGGGACGCCCGTAGGTGAGCAGTTCTTC. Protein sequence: CASSRQTSGTPVGEQFF.

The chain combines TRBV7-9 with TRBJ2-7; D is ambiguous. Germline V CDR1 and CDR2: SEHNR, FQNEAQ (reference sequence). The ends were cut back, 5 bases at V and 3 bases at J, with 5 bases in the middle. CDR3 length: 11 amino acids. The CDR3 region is CASSPNYEQYF. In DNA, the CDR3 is TGTGCCAGCAGCCCCAACTACGAGCAGTACTTC.

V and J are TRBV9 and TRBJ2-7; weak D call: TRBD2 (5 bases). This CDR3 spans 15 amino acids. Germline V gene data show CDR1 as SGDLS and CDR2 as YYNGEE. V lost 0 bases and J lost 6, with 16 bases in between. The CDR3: CASSVGGSGLGEQYF. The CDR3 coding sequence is TGTGCCAGCAGCGTAGGAGGAAGCGGTCTCGGCGAGCAGTACTTC.

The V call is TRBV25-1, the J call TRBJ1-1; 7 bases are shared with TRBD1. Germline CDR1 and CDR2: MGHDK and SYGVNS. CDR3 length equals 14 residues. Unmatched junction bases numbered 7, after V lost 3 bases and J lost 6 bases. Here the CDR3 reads CASSDPGGTAEAFF. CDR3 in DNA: TGTGCCAGCAGTGATCCAGGGGGGACCGCTGAAGCTTTCTTT.

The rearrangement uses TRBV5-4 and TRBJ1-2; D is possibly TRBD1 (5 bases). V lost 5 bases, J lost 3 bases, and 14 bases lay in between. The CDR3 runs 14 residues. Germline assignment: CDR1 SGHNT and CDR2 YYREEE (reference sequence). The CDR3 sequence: CASRWGLGYYGYTF. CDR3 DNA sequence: TGTGCCAGCAGATGGGGCCTCGGTTACTATGGCTACACCTTC.

The CDR3 DNA reads as TGTGCCAGCAGCCTTGAAAAACCGGGACAGGGGGCCCGCAATCAGCCCCAGCATTTT. Residues: CASSLEKPGQGARNQPQHF. The chain recombines TRBV7-2 with TRBJ1-5; 12 bases line up with TRBD1. This CDR3 comprises 19 residues. Germline V gene sequence: CDR1 SGHTA, CDR2 FQGNSA. V trimming: 5 bases; J trimming: 2 bases; junction bases outside the gene matches: 13.

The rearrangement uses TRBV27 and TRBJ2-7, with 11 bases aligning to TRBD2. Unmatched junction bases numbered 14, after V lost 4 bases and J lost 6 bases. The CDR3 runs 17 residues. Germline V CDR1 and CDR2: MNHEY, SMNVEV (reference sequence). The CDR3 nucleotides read TGTGCCAGCAGTTCCCCCGGGACTAGCGGAATGTGGCTCGAGCAGTACTTC. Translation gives CASSSPGTSGMWLEQYF.

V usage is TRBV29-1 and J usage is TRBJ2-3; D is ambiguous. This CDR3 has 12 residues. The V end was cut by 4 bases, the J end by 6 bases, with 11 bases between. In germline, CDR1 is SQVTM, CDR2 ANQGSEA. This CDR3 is CSVARPGDTQYF. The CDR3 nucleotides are TGCAGCGTTGCCCGACCGGGTGATACGCAGTATTTT.

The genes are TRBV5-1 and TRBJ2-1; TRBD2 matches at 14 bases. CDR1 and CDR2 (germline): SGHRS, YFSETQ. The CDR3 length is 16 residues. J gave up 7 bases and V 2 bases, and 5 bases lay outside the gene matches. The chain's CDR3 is CASSFDGLAGGNEQFF. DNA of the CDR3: TGCGCCAGCAGCTTCGACGGACTAGCGGGAGGAAATGAGCAGTTCTTC. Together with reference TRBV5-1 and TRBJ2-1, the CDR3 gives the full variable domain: KAGVTQTPRYLIKTRGQQVTLSCSPISGHRSVSWYQQTPGQGLQFLFEYFSETQRNKGNFPGRFSGRQFSNSRSEMNVSTLELGDSALYLCASSFDGLAGGNEQFFGPGTRLTVL.

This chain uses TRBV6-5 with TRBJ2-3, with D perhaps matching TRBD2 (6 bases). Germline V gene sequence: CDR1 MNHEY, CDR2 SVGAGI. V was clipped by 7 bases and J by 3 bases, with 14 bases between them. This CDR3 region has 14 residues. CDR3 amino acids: CASTRGGETDTQYF. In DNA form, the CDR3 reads TGTGCCAGCACGCGGGGCGGAGAGACAGATACGCAGTATTTT.

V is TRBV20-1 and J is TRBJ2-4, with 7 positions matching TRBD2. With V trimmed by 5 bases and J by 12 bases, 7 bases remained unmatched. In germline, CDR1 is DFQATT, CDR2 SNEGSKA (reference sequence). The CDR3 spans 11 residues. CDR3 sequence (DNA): TGCAGTGCTGGGCTAGCGGTTCATCAGTACTTC. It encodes CSAGLAVHQYF.

This CDR3 is CASSLRQFNTEAFF. The CDR3 nucleotides read TGTGCCAGCAGCTTACGACAGTTTAACACTGAAGCTTTCTTT. The chain couples TRBV7-6 to TRBJ1-1; a weak D match, TRBD1 (5 bases). Germline V gene data show CDR1 as SGHVS and CDR2 as FNYEAQ. The ends were cut back, 2 bases at V and 2 bases at J, with 9 bases in the middle. CDR3 length: 14 residues. The whole variable domain, remainder taken from reference TRBV7-6 and TRBJ1-1, is GAGVSQSPRYKVTKRGQDVALRCDPISGHVSLYWYRQALGQGPEFLTYFNYEAQQDKSGLPNDRFSAERPEGSISTLTIQRTEQRDSAMYRCASSLRQFNTEAFFGQGTRLTVV.

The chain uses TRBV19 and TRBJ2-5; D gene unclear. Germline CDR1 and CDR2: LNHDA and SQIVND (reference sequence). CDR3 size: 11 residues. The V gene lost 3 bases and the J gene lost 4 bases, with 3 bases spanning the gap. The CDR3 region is CASSIRETQYF. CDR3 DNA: TGTGCCAGTAGTATCCGAGAGACCCAGTACTTC. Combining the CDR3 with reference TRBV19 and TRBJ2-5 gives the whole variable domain DGGITQSPKYLFRKEGQNVTLSCEQNLNHDAMYWYRQDPGQGLRLIYYSQIVNDFQKGDIAEGYSVSREKKESFPLTVTSAQKNPTAFYLCASSIRETQYFGPGTRLLVL.

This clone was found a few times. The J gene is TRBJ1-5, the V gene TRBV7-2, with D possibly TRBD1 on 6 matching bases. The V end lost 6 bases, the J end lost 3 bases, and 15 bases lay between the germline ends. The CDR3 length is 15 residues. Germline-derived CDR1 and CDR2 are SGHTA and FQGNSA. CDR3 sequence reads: CASSPRAGANQPQHF. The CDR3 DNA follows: TGTGCCAGCAGTCCCCGGGCAGGGGCCAATCAGCCCCAGCATTTT.

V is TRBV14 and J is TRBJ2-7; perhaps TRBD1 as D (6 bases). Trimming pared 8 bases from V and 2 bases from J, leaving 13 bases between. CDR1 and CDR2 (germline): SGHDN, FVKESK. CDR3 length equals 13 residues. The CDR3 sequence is CASGGHLPYEQYF. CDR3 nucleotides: TGTGCCAGCGGGGGACACTTACCCTACGAGCAGTACTTC.

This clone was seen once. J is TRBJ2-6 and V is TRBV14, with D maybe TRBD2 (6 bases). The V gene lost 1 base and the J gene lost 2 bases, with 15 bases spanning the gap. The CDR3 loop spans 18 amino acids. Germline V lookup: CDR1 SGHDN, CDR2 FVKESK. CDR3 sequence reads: CASSQVGRDLPGANVLTF. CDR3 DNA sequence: TGTGCCAGCAGCCAAGTCGGTCGGGACTTACCTGGGGCCAACGTCCTGACTTTC.

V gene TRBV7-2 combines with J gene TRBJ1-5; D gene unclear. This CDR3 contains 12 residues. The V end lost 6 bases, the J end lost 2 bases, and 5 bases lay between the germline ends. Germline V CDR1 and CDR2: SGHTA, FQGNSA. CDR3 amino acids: CASSEGNQPQHF. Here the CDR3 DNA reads TGTGCCAGCAGTGAGGGCAATCAGCCCCAGCATTTT.

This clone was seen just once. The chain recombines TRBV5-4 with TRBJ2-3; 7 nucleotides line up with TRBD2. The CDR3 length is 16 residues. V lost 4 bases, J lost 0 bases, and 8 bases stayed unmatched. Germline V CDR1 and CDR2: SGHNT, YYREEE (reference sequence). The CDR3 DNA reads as TGTGCCAGCAGCCCCGCGGGAGCCAGAAGCACAGATACGCAGTATTTT. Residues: CASSPAGARSTDTQYF.

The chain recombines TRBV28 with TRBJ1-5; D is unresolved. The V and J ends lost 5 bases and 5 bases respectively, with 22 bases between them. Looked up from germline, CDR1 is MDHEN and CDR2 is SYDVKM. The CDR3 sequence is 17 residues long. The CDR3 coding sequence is TGTGCCAGCAGTCGTCGAGGGTCGTATCTCGGGGATCAGCCCCAGCATTTT. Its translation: CASSRRGSYLGDQPQHF. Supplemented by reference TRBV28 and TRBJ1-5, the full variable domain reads DVKVTQSSRYLVKRTGEKVFLECVQDMDHENMFWYRQDPGLGLRLIYFSYDVKMKEKGDIPEGYSVSREKKERFSLILESASTNQTSMYLCASSRRGSYLGDQPQHFGDGTRLSIL.

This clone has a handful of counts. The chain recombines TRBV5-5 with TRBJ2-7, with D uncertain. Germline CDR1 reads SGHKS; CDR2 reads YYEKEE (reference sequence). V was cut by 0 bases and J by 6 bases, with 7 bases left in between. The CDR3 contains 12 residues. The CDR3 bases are TGTGCCAGCAGCTTGGCAGCGTCCGAGCAGTACTTC. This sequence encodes CASSLAASEQYF. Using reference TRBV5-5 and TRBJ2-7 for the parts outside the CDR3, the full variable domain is DAGVTQSPTHLIKTRGQQVTLRCSPISGHKSVSWYQQVLGQGPQFIFQYYEKEERGRGNFPDRFSARQFPNYSSELNVNALLLGDSALYLCASSLAASEQYFGPGTRLTVT.

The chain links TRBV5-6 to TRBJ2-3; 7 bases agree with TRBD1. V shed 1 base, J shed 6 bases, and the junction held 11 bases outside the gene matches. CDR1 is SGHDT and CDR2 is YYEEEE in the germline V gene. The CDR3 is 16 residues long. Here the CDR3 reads CASSLPVGQRGDTQYF. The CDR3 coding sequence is TGTGCCAGCAGCTTGCCTGTGGGACAGAGGGGGGATACGCAGTATTTT.

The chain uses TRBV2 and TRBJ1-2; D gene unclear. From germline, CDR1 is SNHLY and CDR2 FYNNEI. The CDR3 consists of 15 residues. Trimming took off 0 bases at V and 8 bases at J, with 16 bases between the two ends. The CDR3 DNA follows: TGTGCCAGCAGTGAAGCGCGGGTAGGAAGCGGCGGCTACACCTTC. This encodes CASSEARVGSGGYTF.

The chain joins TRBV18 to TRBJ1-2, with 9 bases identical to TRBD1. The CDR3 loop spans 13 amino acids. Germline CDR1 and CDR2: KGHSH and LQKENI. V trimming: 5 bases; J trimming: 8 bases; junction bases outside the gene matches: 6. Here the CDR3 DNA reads TGTGCCAGCTCAGCGACAGGGGGATTGGGCTACACCTTC. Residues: CASSATGGLGYTF.

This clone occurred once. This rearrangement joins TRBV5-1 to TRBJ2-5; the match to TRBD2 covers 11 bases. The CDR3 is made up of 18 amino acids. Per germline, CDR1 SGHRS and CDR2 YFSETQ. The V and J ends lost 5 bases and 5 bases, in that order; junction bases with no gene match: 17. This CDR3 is CASSSQGLAVFPGETQYF. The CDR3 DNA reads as TGCGCCAGCAGTTCCCAGGGACTAGCGGTCTTCCCGGGGGAGACCCAGTACTTC.

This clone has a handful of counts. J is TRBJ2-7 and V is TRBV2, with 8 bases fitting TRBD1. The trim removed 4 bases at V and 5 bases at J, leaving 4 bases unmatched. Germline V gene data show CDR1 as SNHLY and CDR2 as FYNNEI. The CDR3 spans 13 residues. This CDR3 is CASSVDRGNEQYF. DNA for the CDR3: TGTGCCAGCAGTGTAGACAGGGGCAACGAGCAGTACTTC.

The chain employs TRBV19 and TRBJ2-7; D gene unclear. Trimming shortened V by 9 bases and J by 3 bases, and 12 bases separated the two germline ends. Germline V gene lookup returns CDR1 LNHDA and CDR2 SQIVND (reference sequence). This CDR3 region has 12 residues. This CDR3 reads CASLSDRYEQYF. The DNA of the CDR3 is TGTGCCAGCCTTTCGGACCGCTACGAGCAGTACTTC.

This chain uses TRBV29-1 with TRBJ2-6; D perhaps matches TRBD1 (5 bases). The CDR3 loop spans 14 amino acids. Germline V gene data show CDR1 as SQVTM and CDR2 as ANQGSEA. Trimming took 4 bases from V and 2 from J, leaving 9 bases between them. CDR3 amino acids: CSVAAGTGANVLTF. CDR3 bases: TGCAGCGTTGCAGCAGGGACTGGGGCCAACGTCCTGACTTTC.